The TCR beta chain described here comes from a study of beta chain features in type 1 diabetes. Study outcomes and limitations: The similarity of naive, central memory and Treg TCRB repertoires appeared greater among patients than among healthy donors. Among patients with Type 1 diabetes, TCRB CDR3s were moderately but significantly shorter in every one of the four CD4+ subsets.

Every isolated RNA sample was fully reverse transcribed, so sequencing captured expressed TCRB transcripts. Repertoires were generated with immunoSEQ multiplex PCR, while TCRdb's copy carries only in-frame clones and drops some. Here the sample spans 310,000 or so clones, 8% to 13% being singletons. This clone was detected a few times. Its antigen is unknown. The specimen sequenced was naive CD4+ T cells from blood. The source is a woman aged 30 to 39 in good health.

CDR3 region: CASSLGQGWDEQFF. As DNA, the CDR3 is TGTGCCAGCAGCTTGGGACAGGGGTGGGATGAGCAGTTCTTC. V gene TRBV7-3 combines with J gene TRBJ2-1; 10 bases agree with TRBD1. CDR3 length: 14 residues. The ends lost 3 bases at V and 8 bases at J; junction bases unmatched: 4. Germline CDR1 SGHTA, CDR2 FQGTGA.